This TCR beta chain was recovered during a study of blood T cell repertoires in COVID-19. The overall study: Both acute and convalescent COVID-19 samples were obtained from the United States, Italy and Spain. T cells, B-cell-depleted T cells, or PBMCs supplied cDNA or gDNA.

Per the original methods: Quantification of nucleated cells was approximated via reference gene primer amplification. Generated by immunoSEQ multiplex PCR, the TCRdb table keeps only in-frame clones and is missing some. That table supplies the V and J calls and clone size; D and trimming were determined from the DNA. The sample contains around 190,000 clones, around 83% of which appear only once. Seattle patients were enrolled during active infection and followed longitudinally. The TCR was taken from a woman aged 70-85 years with COVID-19, enrolled during active disease. Sequenced material: peripheral blood.

The chain's CDR3 is CASSPGQGTFGGYTF. The CDR3 bases are TGTGCCAGCTCACCAGGACAGGGAACGTTCGGGGGCTACACCTTC. The gene calls are TRBV18 and TRBJ1-2, with 8 bases lining up with TRBD1. The CDR3 runs to 15 residues. The V gene's germline CDR1 is KGHSH and CDR2 LQKENI. V trimming: 2 bases; J trimming: 8 bases; junction bases outside the gene matches: 10.